This T cell receptor (beta chain) was recorded in a study of blood T cell repertoires in COVID-19. About the study: COVID-19 samples collected from the United States, Italy and Spain covered acute and convalescent phases. PBMCs, B-cell-depleted T cells, or T cells were the source of the cDNA or gDNA that made up the material.

Original handling: Cell counts per sample came from amplifying reference gene primers. Sequenced by immunoSEQ multiplex PCR; TCRdb stores in-frame clones only, minus some. The DNA was the basis for D and trimming; V, J and clone size are from that table. This sample carries roughly 290,000 clones, roughly four fifths of them seen once, and the ten largest clones take 15% to 17%. Seattle patients were enrolled while actively infected and followed longitudinally. The germline CDR1 and CDR2 sequences are SGHDN and FVKESK. Trimming left V 1 base short and J 2 bases short, with 15 bases between. CDR3 length: 16 amino acids.

The specimen sequenced was peripheral blood. The clonotype was recovered from a person aged 65-85 years with COVID-19, enrolled during active disease. This chain uses TRBV14 with TRBJ2-7; weak D call: TRBD1 (5 bases). CDR3 protein: CASSQGQGWLAYEQYF. CDR3 coding DNA: TGTGCCAGCAGCCAAGGGCAGGGCTGGCTAGCCTACGAGCAGTACTTC. Together with reference TRBV14 and TRBJ2-7, the CDR3 gives the full variable domain: EAGVTQFPSHSVIEKGQTVTLRCDPISGHDNLYWYRRVMGKEIKFLLHFVKESKQDESGMPNNRFLAERTGGTYSTLKVQPAELEDSGVYFCASSQGQGWLAYEQYFGPGTRLTVT.